The 30 T cell receptor beta chains below all came from one sample that was sequenced in a study of a mutant IDH1 vaccine in newly diagnosed glioma. No antigens are known for them. Generated by immunoSEQ multiplex PCR, the TCRdb table keeps only in-frame clones and is missing some. The sample consists of roughly 62,000 clones, roughly 90% of them appearing once. Time point indicated: week 11, during vaccination. What each vaccine dose contained was 300 ug of mutant IDH1 20-mer peptide, accompanied by topical imiquimod. The sample was PBMCs, taken from a glioma patient whose treatment included an IDH1 peptide vaccine. The source of these receptors is a man aged 35 to 55 with glioma.

The V and J genes are TRBV5-1 and TRBJ1-3; D is perhaps TRBD1 (5 bases). The V end was cut by 0 bases, the J end by 2 bases, with 9 bases between. The CDR3 contains 15 residues. Germline CDR1 reads SGHRS; CDR2 reads YFSETQ. This chain's CDR3 is CASSLVGDAGNTIYF. CDR3 DNA: TGCGCCAGCAGCTTGGTAGGGGATGCTGGAAACACCATATATTTT.

The rearrangement joins TRBV7-2 to TRBJ2-2; D remains unclear. The CDR3 contains 14 residues. Germline V gene lookup returns CDR1 SGHTA and CDR2 FQGNSA. V lost 1 base, J lost 6 bases, and 9 bases lay in between. The CDR3 spells CASSLESSSGELFF. Here the CDR3 DNA reads TGTGCCAGCAGCTTAGAGTCATCCTCCGGGGAGCTGTTTTTT.

The chain couples TRBV19 to TRBJ2-1, with 8 bases fitting TRBD2. The length of the CDR3 is 15 residues. The V gene end was trimmed by 5 bases and the J gene end by 4 bases; junction bases not matched to a gene: 7. Germline lookup yields CDR1 LNHDA and CDR2 SQIVND (reference sequence). For the CDR3, the DNA is TGTGCCAGTAGTGGAGGGACGGGGGGGTACAATGAGCAGTTCTTC. This translates into CASSGGTGGYNEQFF.

The table lists this clone with a count of one. The CDR3 sequence: CASSLNRPEQFF. The CDR3 DNA sequence: TGTGCCAGCAGCTTAAATAGACCAGAGCAGTTCTTC. The chain joins TRBV7-2 to TRBJ2-1; no definite D call. Trimming cost V 2 bases and J 10 bases, with 9 bases left between them. The germline V gene has CDR1 SGHTA and CDR2 FQGNSA. This CDR3 spans 12 amino acids.

The chain links TRBV19 to TRBJ2-3; D gene uncertain. This CDR3 contains 13 residues. V gave up 10 bases and J gave up 0 bases, with 11 bases separating them. Germline CDR1 reads LNHDA; CDR2 reads SQIVND (reference sequence). The CDR3 loop reads CATSVASTDTQYF. DNA of the CDR3: TGTGCCACCTCTGTGGCGAGCACAGATACGCAGTATTTT. Full variable domain (remainder filled in from reference TRBV19 and TRBJ2-3): DGGITQSPKYLFRKEGQNVTLSCEQNLNHDAMYWYRQDPGQGLRLIYYSQIVNDFQKGDIAEGYSVSREKKESFPLTVTSAQKNPTAFYLCATSVASTDTQYFGPGTRLTVL.

The chain uses TRBV7-2 and TRBJ1-2; the D gene is possibly TRBD1 (5 bases). Trimming stripped 7 bases from V and 3 bases from J, with 12 bases between. Germline values: CDR1 SGHTA, CDR2 FQGNSA. The CDR3 extends over 13 amino acids. CDR3 in amino acids: CASTSGRHYGYTF. The CDR3 nucleotides are TGTGCCAGCACCTCGGGACGGCACTATGGCTACACCTTC.

The chain uses TRBV5-1 and TRBJ2-1, with 11 bases fitting TRBD2. There are 16 residues in the CDR3. Germline CDR1 and CDR2: SGHRS and YFSETQ. V shed 0 bases and J 4 bases; nucleotides not matched to a gene: 3. Here the CDR3 DNA reads TGCGCCAGCAGCTTGGGTAGCGGGAGGGGTTACAATGAGCAGTTCTTC. Translation gives CASSLGSGRGYNEQFF.

This rearrangement joins TRBV28 to TRBJ1-2; D ambiguous. CDR3 size: 13 residues. V gave up 2 bases and J gave up 1 base, with 5 bases separating them. CDR1 and CDR2 from the germline V gene are MDHEN and SYDVKM. CDR3 sequence: CASSLNFNYGYTF. The CDR3 DNA follows: TGTGCCAGCAGTTTAAACTTTAACTATGGCTACACCTTC.

The gene calls are TRBV29-1 and TRBJ1-3, with D possibly TRBD1 on 5 matching bases. CDR1 is SQVTM, CDR2 ANQGSEA, per germline. The CDR3 is 13 amino acids. V lost 0 bases, J lost 2 bases, and 5 bases lay in between. Here the CDR3 reads CSVEEGAGNTIYF. CDR3 sequence (DNA): TGCAGCGTTGAAGAGGGGGCTGGAAACACCATATATTTT.

V and J are TRBV7-2 and TRBJ1-2; 10 bases map to TRBD1. CDR1 and CDR2 from the germline V gene are SGHTA and FQGNSA. The CDR3 covers 14 residues. The V gene end was trimmed by 3 bases and the J gene end by 2 bases; junction bases not matched to a gene: 0. Here the CDR3 reads CASSLGQGNYGYTF. CDR3 sequence (DNA): TGTGCCAGCAGCTTGGGACAGGGGAACTATGGCTACACCTTC.

The V call is TRBV6-9, the J call TRBJ1-1; D gene ambiguous. This CDR3 comprises 14 residues. Trimming pared 6 bases from V and 4 bases from J, leaving 15 bases between. CDR1 and CDR2 from the germline V gene are MNHGY and SVAAGI. In DNA form, the CDR3 reads TGTGCCAGCAGCCCTCGAATTGCACCCACTGAAGCTTTCTTT. It is translated as CASSPRIAPTEAFF.

The chain is built from TRBV6-1 and TRBJ1-5; D perhaps matches TRBD1 (5 bases). The V end lost 2 bases, the J end lost 6 bases, and 11 bases lay between the germline ends. Germline-derived CDR1 and CDR2 are MNHNS and SASEGT. The CDR3 is 14 amino acids. The CDR3: CASSEIWGSQPQHF. CDR3 sequence (DNA): TGTGCCAGCAGTGAAATATGGGGGAGTCAGCCCCAGCATTTT.

This chain joins TRBV7-2 and TRBJ2-7, with TRBD1 matching 7 bases. Losses at the gene ends were 1 base for V and 2 bases for J; bases not matched to a gene: 5. Per germline, CDR1 SGHTA and CDR2 FQGNSA. The CDR3 sequence is 15 residues long. CDR3 nucleotide sequence: TGTGCCAGCAGCTTAGGGCCCCAGGGGGCCTACGAGCAGTACTTC. Translated, it gives CASSLGPQGAYEQYF.

The J gene is TRBJ1-3, the V gene TRBV4-1, with a weak D call TRBD1 (5 bases). Trimming pared 1 base from V and 2 bases from J, leaving 18 bases between. CDR3 length equals 18 residues. Per the germline V gene, CDR1 is MGHRA and CDR2 is YSYEKL. For the CDR3, the DNA is TGCGCCAGCAGCCAAGGCGGGTGGGGGGTTTTAACTGGAAACACCATATATTTT. The encoded protein is CASSQGGWGVLTGNTIYF.

The chain is built from TRBV19 and TRBJ1-2, with 8 positions matching TRBD1. V was clipped by 6 bases and J by 0 bases; unmatched bases: 15. The CDR3 runs to 18 residues. The germline V gene encodes CDR1 LNHDA and CDR2 SQIVND (reference sequence). The DNA for the CDR3 is TGTGCCAGTAGCCACCCCCCGGGACAGGCCAAATCTAACTATGGCTACACCTTC. Translating gives CASSHPPGQAKSNYGYTF.

The rearrangement joins TRBV16 to TRBJ1-5; TRBD1 agrees at 10 bases. V lost 3 bases and J lost 7; bases outside the gene matches: 6. There are 15 residues in the CDR3. Germline V CDR1 and CDR2: KGHSY, FQNENV. CDR3 region: CASSQTGGLRQPQHF. The CDR3 DNA follows: TGTGCCAGCAGCCAGACAGGGGGCCTTAGACAGCCCCAGCATTTT.

J is TRBJ2-5 and V is TRBV5-1; 8 bases align to TRBD2. Germline-derived CDR1 and CDR2 are SGHRS and YFSETQ. The junction had 3 bases not matched to a gene; V was cut back by 0 bases and J by 2 bases. This CDR3 region has 15 residues. The DNA for the CDR3 is TGCGCCAGCAGCTTGGTAGCGGGGAATCAAGAGACCCAGTACTTC. Encoded protein: CASSLVAGNQETQYF. The full variable domain, with the rest looked up from reference TRBV5-1 and TRBJ2-5, is KAGVTQTPRYLIKTRGQQVTLSCSPISGHRSVSWYQQTPGQGLQFLFEYFSETQRNKGNFPGRFSGRQFSNSRSEMNVSTLELGDSALYLCASSLVAGNQETQYFGPGTRLLVL.

This chain joins TRBV30 and TRBJ2-2; D is unresolved. Germline CDR1 GTSNPN, CDR2 SVGIG (reference sequence). The CDR3 has 14 amino acids. V lost 0 bases, J lost 6 bases, and 11 bases lay in between. Here the CDR3 DNA reads TGTGCCTGGAGTGTACAACCTTTGTCCGGGGAGCTGTTTTTT. Translated: CAWSVQPLSGELFF.

The rearrangement joins TRBV19 to TRBJ2-3; D remains unclear. This CDR3 spans 16 amino acids. Germline values: CDR1 LNHDA, CDR2 SQIVND (reference sequence). The V gene lost 1 base and the J gene lost 0 bases, with 11 bases spanning the gap. CDR3 protein: CASSIGGGASTDTQYF. CDR3 in DNA: TGTGCCAGTAGTATAGGGGGTGGAGCTAGCACAGATACGCAGTATTTT.

The chain uses TRBV7-7 and TRBJ2-5, with TRBD1 identical over 9 bases. This CDR3 region has 18 residues. CDR1 is SSHAT, CDR2 FNYEAQ, per germline (reference sequence). With V trimmed by 5 bases and J by 5 bases, 18 bases remained unmatched. The CDR3 loop is CASSPRTGEGVVPETQYF. The CDR3 DNA reads as TGTGCCAGCAGCCCGCGGACAGGGGAGGGGGTAGTTCCGGAGACCCAGTACTTC.

V and J are TRBV14 and TRBJ2-5; unclear D gene. Deletions cut 0 bases from V and 1 base from J, with 18 bases between. CDR3 size: 18 residues. Per the germline V gene, CDR1 is SGHDN and CDR2 is FVKESK. The CDR3 DNA is TGTGCCAGCAGCCAAGACGAATGTGGGGAAACGGGCCAAGAGACCCAGTACTTC. This codes for CASSQDECGETGQETQYF.

The chain joins TRBV7-9 to TRBJ2-7; 9 nucleotides agree with TRBD2. Losses at the gene ends were 4 bases for V and 7 bases for J; bases not matched to a gene: 17. The CDR3 totals 17 residues. Germline V gene sequence: CDR1 SEHNR, CDR2 FQNEAQ (reference sequence). The chain's CDR3 is CASSYGGSGRPALEQYF. In nucleotides, the CDR3 is TGTGCCAGCAGCTACGGGGGGAGCGGGAGGCCCGCCCTGGAGCAGTACTTC.

The genes are TRBV7-8 and TRBJ2-7; 8 bases match TRBD1. Germline CDR1 reads SGHVS; CDR2 reads FQNEAQ. The V and J ends lost 4 bases and 2 bases, in that order; junction bases with no gene match: 7. CDR3 length: 15 residues. The CDR3 is CASSSPTGATYEQYF. The CDR3 bases are TGTGCCAGCAGCTCCCCGACAGGGGCGACCTACGAGCAGTACTTC.

This chain connects TRBV5-1 to TRBJ2-2; tentatively, D is TRBD2 (6 bases). This CDR3 has 16 residues. Trimming pared 7 bases from V and 2 bases from J, leaving 18 bases between. Looked up from germline, CDR1 is SGHRS and CDR2 is YFSETQ. The CDR3 protein is CASGILPGVNTGELFF. CDR3 sequence (DNA): TGCGCCAGCGGTATTCTCCCGGGGGTTAACACCGGGGAGCTGTTTTTT.

The chain joins TRBV19 to TRBJ2-2; D may be TRBD1 (5 bases). V was trimmed by 10 bases and J by 1 base, leaving 10 bases between them. The germline V gene has CDR1 LNHDA and CDR2 SQIVND (reference sequence). This CDR3 spans 13 amino acids. CDR3 amino acids: CATGTGNTGELFF. DNA of the CDR3: TGTGCCACCGGTACAGGGAACACCGGGGAGCTGTTTTTT.

The chain is built from TRBV19 and TRBJ2-3, with 8 nucleotides matching TRBD2. Germline V CDR1 and CDR2: LNHDA, SQIVND (reference sequence). The CDR3 spans 14 residues. Germline trimming cut 1 base from V and 4 bases from J; bases unmatched to any gene: 1. The CDR3 region is CASSIAGGADTQYF. CDR3 coding DNA: TGTGCCAGTAGTATAGCGGGGGGGGCAGATACGCAGTATTTT.

The chain links TRBV11-2 to TRBJ1-2, with D unresolved. V dropped 5 bases and J dropped 3 bases, with 4 bases sitting between them. The length of the CDR3 is 11 residues. Germline loops: CDR1 SGHAT, CDR2 FQNNGV. The CDR3 protein is CASSHDYGYTF. CDR3 coding DNA: TGTGCCAGCAGCCACGACTATGGCTACACCTTC.

This clone has only one observation. The chain couples TRBV2 to TRBJ2-7; perhaps TRBD2 as D (5 bases). V was shortened by 6 bases and J by 5 bases, with 23 bases between the two germline ends. Looked up from germline, CDR1 is SNHLY and CDR2 is FYNNEI. This CDR3 is built from 16 residues. The CDR3 sequence: CASRDLDWNSEHEQYF. CDR3 DNA sequence: TGTGCCAGCAGGGACCTGGACTGGAACTCGGAGCACGAGCAGTACTTC.

The rearrangement joins TRBV10-3 to TRBJ1-1, with TRBD1 matching over 7 bases. Germline assignment: CDR1 ENHRY and CDR2 SYGVKD. CDR3 length: 15 amino acids. The ends lost 2 bases at V and 1 base at J; junction bases unmatched: 4. CDR3 sequence (DNA): TGTGCCATCAGTGAGAACAGGGGCAGGAACACTGAAGCTTTCTTT. Protein: CAISENRGRNTEAFF.

The gene calls are TRBV2 and TRBJ2-6; D uncertain. Germline lookup yields CDR1 SNHLY and CDR2 FYNNEI. V lost 7 bases to trimming and J lost 0 bases, with 16 bases between them. The CDR3 is 17 amino acids. CDR3 loop: CASIYGSLRSGANVLTF. The DNA for the CDR3 is TGTGCCAGCATATATGGCAGCCTACGCTCTGGGGCCAACGTCCTGACTTTC.